This TCR beta chain was sequenced during a study of human T cells and chemical hapten exposure. About the research overall: Per-sample TCR yields varied mainly from small pooled library volume differences.

Time point indicated: patch test 2, 6 weeks after DPC sensitization. Treatment defined: therapeutic diphenylcyclopropenone sensitization with weekly scalp DPC. The donor pool consisted of alopecia patients aged 18 to 70 years, considered suitable for DPC. The germline gives CDR1 DFQATT, CDR2 SNEGSKA (reference sequence). The CDR3 runs 12 residues. V was clipped by 0 bases and J by 4 bases, with 6 bases between them. MiXCR, applied by TCRdb to the RACE reads, yields one record per CDR3 protein. This repertoire shows under 450,000 distinct CDR3 sequences, more than 5% found once; its top ten account for around 5.8%. This clonotype was seen many times.

This receptor was obtained from a young woman with alopecia areata. Some clones in this sample may be carry-over from other donors' samples. The chain joins TRBV20-1 to TRBJ1-2; D is undetermined. This sample comprised whole blood, obtained in connection with sensitization to the hapten diphenylcyclopropenone (DPC). The CDR3: CSARDESYGYTF. As DNA, the CDR3 is TGCAGTGCTAGAGATGAGAGCTATGGCTACACCTTC.